This T cell receptor beta chain derives from a study of cytomegalovirus exposure and HLA in healthy donors. TCRdb keeps only in-frame clones here, not all; method: immunoSEQ multiplex PCR. The profile shows some 170,000 clones, around nine tenths of them singletons. Of note for this clone: The antigen remains unidentified.

V dropped 5 bases and J dropped 2 bases, with 13 bases sitting between them. Germline V CDR1 and CDR2: MNHEY, SVGAGI. The CDR3 is 14 residues long. Study-level points and caveats: TCR beta chains numbering some 150 were designated cytomegalovirus-associated.

The chain recombines TRBV6-5 with TRBJ2-7, with TRBD1 as a possible D gene (6 bases). Sequencing was performed on PBMCs. The clonotype comes from a man younger than 35 in good health and CMV-seropositive. Here the CDR3 reads CASSPRGLTYEQYF. The CDR3 DNA sequence: TGTGCCAGCAGTCCCAGGGGCCTCACCTACGAGCAGTACTTC.